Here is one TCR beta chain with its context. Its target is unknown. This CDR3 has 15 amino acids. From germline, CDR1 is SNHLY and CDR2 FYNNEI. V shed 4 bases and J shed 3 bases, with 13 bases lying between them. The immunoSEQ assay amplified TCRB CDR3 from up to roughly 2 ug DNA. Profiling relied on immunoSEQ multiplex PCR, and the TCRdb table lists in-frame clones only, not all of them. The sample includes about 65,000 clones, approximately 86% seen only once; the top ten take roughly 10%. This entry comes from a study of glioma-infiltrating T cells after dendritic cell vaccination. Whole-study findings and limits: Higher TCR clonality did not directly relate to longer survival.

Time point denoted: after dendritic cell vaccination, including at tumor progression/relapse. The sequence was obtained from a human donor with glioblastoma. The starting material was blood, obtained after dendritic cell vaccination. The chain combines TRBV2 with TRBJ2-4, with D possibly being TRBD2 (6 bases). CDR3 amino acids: CASSGRDWGKNIQYF. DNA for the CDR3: TGTGCCAGCAGTGGGAGGGATTGGGGCAAAAACATTCAGTACTTC. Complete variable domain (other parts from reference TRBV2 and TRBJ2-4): EPEVTQTPSHQVTQMGQEVILRCVPISNHLYFYWYRQILGQKVEFLVSFYNNEISEKSEIFDDQFSVERPDGSNFTLKIRSTKLEDSAMYFCASSGRDWGKNIQYFGAGTRLSVL.